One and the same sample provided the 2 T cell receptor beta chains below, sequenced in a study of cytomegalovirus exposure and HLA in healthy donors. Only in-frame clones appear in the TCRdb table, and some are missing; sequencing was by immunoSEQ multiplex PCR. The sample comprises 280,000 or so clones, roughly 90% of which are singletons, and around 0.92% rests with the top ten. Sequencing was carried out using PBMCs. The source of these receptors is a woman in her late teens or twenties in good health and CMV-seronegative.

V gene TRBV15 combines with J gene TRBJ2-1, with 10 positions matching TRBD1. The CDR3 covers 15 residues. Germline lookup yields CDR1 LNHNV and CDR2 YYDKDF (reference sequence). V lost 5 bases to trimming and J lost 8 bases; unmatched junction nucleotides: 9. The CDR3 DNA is TGTGCCACCAGCCCCCGGACAGGGGGAGTCGATGAGCAGTTCTTC. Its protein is CATSPRTGGVDEQFF. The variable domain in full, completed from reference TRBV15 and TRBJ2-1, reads DAMVIQNPRYQVTQFGKPVTLSCSQTLNHNVMYWYQQKSSQAPKLLFHYYDKDFNNEADTPDNFQSRRPNTSFCFLDIRSPGLGDTAMYLCATSPRTGGVDEQFFGPGTRLTVL.

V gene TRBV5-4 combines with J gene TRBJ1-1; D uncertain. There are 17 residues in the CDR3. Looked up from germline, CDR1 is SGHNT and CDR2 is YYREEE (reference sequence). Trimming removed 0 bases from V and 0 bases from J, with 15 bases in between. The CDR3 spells CASSLGTDARLNTEAFF. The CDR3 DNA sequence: TGTGCCAGCAGCTTGGGAACCGACGCGAGGTTGAACACTGAAGCTTTCTTT.